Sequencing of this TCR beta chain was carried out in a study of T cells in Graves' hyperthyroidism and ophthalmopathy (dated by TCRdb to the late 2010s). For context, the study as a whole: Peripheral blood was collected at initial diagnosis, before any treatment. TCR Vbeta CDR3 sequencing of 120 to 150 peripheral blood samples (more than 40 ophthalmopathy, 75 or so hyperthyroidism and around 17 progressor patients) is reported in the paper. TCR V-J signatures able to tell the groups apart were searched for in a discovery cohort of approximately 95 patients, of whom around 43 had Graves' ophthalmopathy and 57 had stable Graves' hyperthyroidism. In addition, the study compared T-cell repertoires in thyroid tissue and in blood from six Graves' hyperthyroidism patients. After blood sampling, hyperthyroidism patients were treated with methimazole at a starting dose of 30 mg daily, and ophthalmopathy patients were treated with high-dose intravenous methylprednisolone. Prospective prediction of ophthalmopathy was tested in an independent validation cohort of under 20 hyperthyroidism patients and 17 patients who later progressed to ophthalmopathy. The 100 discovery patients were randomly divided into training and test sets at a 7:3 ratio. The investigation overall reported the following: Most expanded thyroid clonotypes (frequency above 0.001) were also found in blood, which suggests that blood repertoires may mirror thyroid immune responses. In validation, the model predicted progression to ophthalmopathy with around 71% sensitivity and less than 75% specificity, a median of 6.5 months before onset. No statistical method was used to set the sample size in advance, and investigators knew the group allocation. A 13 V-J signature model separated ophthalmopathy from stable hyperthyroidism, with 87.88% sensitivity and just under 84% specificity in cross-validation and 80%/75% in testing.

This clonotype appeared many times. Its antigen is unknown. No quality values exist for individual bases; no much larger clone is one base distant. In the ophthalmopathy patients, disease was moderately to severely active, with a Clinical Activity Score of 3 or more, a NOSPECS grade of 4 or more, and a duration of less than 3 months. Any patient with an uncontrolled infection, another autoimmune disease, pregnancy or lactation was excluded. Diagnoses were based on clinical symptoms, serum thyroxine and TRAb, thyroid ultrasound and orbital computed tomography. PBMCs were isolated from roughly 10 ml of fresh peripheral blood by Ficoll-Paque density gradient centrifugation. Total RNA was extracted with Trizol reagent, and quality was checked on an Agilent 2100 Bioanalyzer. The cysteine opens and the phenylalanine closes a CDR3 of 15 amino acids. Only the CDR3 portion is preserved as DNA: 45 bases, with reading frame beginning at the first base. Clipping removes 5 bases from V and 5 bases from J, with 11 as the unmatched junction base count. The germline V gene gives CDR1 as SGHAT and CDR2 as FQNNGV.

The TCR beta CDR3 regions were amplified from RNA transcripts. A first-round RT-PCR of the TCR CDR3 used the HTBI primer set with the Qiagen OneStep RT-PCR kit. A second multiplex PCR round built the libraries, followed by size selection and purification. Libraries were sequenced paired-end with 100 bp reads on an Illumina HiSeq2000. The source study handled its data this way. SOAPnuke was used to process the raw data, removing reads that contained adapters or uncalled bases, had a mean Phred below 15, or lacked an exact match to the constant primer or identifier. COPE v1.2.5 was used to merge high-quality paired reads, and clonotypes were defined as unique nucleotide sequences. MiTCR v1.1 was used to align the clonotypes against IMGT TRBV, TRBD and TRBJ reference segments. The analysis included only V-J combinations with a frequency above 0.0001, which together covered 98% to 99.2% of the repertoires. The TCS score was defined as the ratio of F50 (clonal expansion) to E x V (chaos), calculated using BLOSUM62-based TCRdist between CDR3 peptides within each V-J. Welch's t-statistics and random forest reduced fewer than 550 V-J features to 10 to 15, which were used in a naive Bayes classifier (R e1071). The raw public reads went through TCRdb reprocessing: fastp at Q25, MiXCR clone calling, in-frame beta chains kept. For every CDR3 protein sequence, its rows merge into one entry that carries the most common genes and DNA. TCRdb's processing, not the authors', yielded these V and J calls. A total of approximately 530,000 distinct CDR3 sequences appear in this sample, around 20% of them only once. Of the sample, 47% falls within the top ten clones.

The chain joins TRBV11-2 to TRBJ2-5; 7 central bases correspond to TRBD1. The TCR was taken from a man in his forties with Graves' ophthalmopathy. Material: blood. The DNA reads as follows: TGTGCCAGCAGCCCCGACAGGGTAGGAGGCGAGACCCAGTACTTC. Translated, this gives CASSPDRVGGETQYF.